Below, 24 T cell receptor beta chains from the same sample are listed, as sequenced in a study of T-cell reconstitution after alpha-beta-depleted transplantation in children. It was with unique molecular identifiers that the TCRbeta library was prepared. TCRdb reanalysed the PCR reads using MiXCR and keeps one entry per CDR3 protein. The sample has about 470,000 distinct CDR3 sequences, 43% seen once. Sample: PBMCs, taken before TCRalphabeta/CD19-depleted stem cell transplant. The receptors come from a girl aged 2 to 10 with aplastic anemia, due to receive a stem cell transplant.

The gene calls are TRBV30 and TRBJ2-7, with a tentative D call TRBD2 (5 bases). V lost 2 bases and J 6 bases, leaving 23 bases between the germline ends. The length of the CDR3 is 16 residues. The V gene's germline CDR1 is GTSNPN and CDR2 SVGIG (reference sequence). The CDR3 DNA reads as TGTGCCTGGAGTATCCCGAGGGCCGATTCCAGTTTCGAGCAGTACTTC. It specifies CAWSIPRADSSFEQYF.

Concerning this clonotype: A read error may account for a junction end that differs from germline. The V gene is TRBV20-1, the J gene TRBJ2-7, with TRBD2 matching 10 bases. Germline CDR1 and CDR2: DFQATT and SNEGSKA (reference sequence). CDR3 length: 13 residues. The CDR3 sequence is CGARAGGRDEQYF. The CDR3 region has the DNA TGCGGTGCAAGAGCGGGAGGGCGGGACGAGCAGTACTTC.

This clonotype was recorded only once. The chain links TRBV5-1 to TRBJ2-7; the D gene is possibly TRBD1 (5 bases). With 2 bases removed from V and 4 bases from J, the gap between germline ends came to 13 bases. The CDR3 consists of 14 residues. Germline lookup yields CDR1 SGHRS and CDR2 YFSETQ. The CDR3 region is CASSLSRGTYEQYF. CDR3 in DNA: TGCGCCAGCAGCTTATCAAGGGGAACATACGAGCAGTACTTC.

The count of this clonotype is one. A much larger clonotype is one base distant, so this may be a read error. In nucleotides, the CDR3 is TGTGCCAGCAGAACTAGCGGGAGAGTGGAGACCCAGTACTTC. It codes for CASRTSGRVETQYF. The chain is built from TRBV12-3 or TRBV12-4 and TRBJ2-5, with 11 bases lining up with TRBD2. The ends lost 6 bases at V and 5 bases at J; junction bases unmatched: 5. This CDR3 comprises 14 residues.

This clonotype was seen a handful of times. V is TRBV20-1 and J is TRBJ1-2, with TRBD1 identical over 10 bases. V dropped 6 bases and J dropped 2; count of bases not matched to a gene: 3. The germline V gene has CDR1 DFQATT and CDR2 SNEGSKA (reference sequence). The CDR3 consists of 13 residues. CDR3 amino acids: CSAKTGGNYGYTF. In DNA, the CDR3 is TGCAGTGCAAAGACAGGGGGCAACTATGGCTACACCTTC.

This clonotype showed up just a few times. The chain uses TRBV6-5 and TRBJ2-7; 8 nucleotides match TRBD1. CDR3 size: 15 residues. CDR1 is MNHEY, CDR2 SVGAGI, per germline. J lost 3 bases, V lost 0 bases, and 4 bases had no gene match. CDR3: CASSYSMGQVYEQYF. CDR3 coding DNA: TGTGCCAGCAGTTACTCGATGGGACAGGTCTACGAGCAGTACTTC.

This chain uses TRBV27 with TRBJ2-7; TRBD2 matches 10 bases. Germline V gene data show CDR1 as MNHEY and CDR2 as SMNVEV (reference sequence). The CDR3 totals 15 residues. J was trimmed by 6 bases and V by 6 bases; bases with no gene match: 11. CDR3 residues: CASRQYSSGSGEQYF. As DNA, the CDR3 is TGTGCCAGCAGACAGTACTCTAGCGGGAGCGGCGAGCAGTACTTC.

The V and J genes are TRBV20-1 and TRBJ2-3; maybe TRBD2 (5 bases). CDR1 DFQATT and CDR2 SNEGSKA come from the germline V gene (reference sequence). The CDR3 loop spans 16 amino acids. V lost 0 bases and J 2 bases, leaving 15 bases between the germline ends. The CDR3 reads CSARDGSGIFTDTQYF. As DNA, the CDR3 is TGCAGTGCTAGAGATGGGAGCGGCATTTTCACAGATACGCAGTATTTT.

The V gene is TRBV20-1, the J gene TRBJ2-4; D perhaps matches TRBD2 (5 bases). The CDR3 extends over 15 amino acids. The germline CDR1 and CDR2 sequences are DFQATT and SNEGSKA (reference sequence). V gave up 2 bases and J gave up 1 base, with 12 bases separating them. The CDR3 protein is CSARRGFSAKNIQYF. In nucleotides, the CDR3 is TGCAGTGCTAGAAGAGGGTTCTCGGCCAAAAACATTCAGTACTTC.

In this sample, this clonotype turned up a few times. V is TRBV5-5 and J is TRBJ2-1; 13 nucleotides line up with TRBD2. Germline V gene lookup returns CDR1 SGHKS and CDR2 YYEKEE (reference sequence). CDR3 length: 16 amino acids. With 0 bases clipped from V and 5 bases from J, the junction kept 2 bases outside the gene matches. CDR3 loop: CASSLVLAGGHNEQFF. Written as DNA, the CDR3 is TGTGCCAGCAGCTTGGTACTAGCGGGAGGGCACAATGAGCAGTTCTTC. Variable domain in full (rest from reference TRBV5-5 and TRBJ2-1): DAGVTQSPTHLIKTRGQQVTLRCSPISGHKSVSWYQQVLGQGPQFIFQYYEKEERGRGNFPDRFSARQFPNYSSELNVNALLLGDSALYLCASSLVLAGGHNEQFFGPGTRLTVL.

The table lists this clonotype with a few counts. The V gene is TRBV6-5, the J gene TRBJ2-7; tentatively, D is TRBD1 (6 bases). The ends were cut back, 2 bases at V and 0 bases at J, with 8 bases in the middle. CDR3 length: 14 amino acids. Germline V gives CDR1 MNHEY, CDR2 SVGAGI. CDR3 DNA: TGTGCCAGCAGTTACGACAGGATCTCCTACGAGCAGTACTTC. It codes for CASSYDRISYEQYF.

This chain joins TRBV4-2 and TRBJ2-5, with D perhaps matching TRBD2 (7 bases). The CDR3 length is 15 residues. Trimming shortened V by 1 base and J by 5 bases, and 14 bases separated the two germline ends. Looked up from germline, CDR1 is LGHNA and CDR2 is YNFKEQ. CDR3 nucleotides: TGTGCCAGCAGCCAAGGTACAGGGAGGGGGGAGACCCAGTACTTC. Its translation is CASSQGTGRGETQYF.

The chain joins TRBV20-1 to TRBJ1-3; D is unclear. Germline V gene lookup returns CDR1 DFQATT and CDR2 SNEGSKA (reference sequence). The CDR3 loop spans 13 amino acids. The V gene lost 3 bases and the J gene lost 4 bases, with 10 bases spanning the gap. DNA of the CDR3: TGCAGTGCTAGGGAGGGTTCAGGAAACACCATATATTTT. Its translation: CSAREGSGNTIYF.

This rearrangement joins TRBV20-1 to TRBJ2-1; 11 nucleotides line up with TRBD2. The V and J ends lost 3 bases and 4 bases, in that order; junction bases with no gene match: 8. This CDR3 is built from 16 residues. Germline CDR1 DFQATT, CDR2 SNEGSKA (reference sequence). The CDR3 spells CSASTLAGGLYNEQFF. CDR3 bases: TGCAGTGCTAGTACGCTAGCGGGAGGCCTATACAATGAGCAGTTCTTC.

This clonotype was observed at least ten times. V and J are TRBV12-3 or TRBV12-4 and TRBJ2-7; D remains ambiguous. The CDR3 has 13 amino acids. The germline V and J ends were trimmed by 6 bases and 3 bases, with 12 bases remaining between them. The CDR3 bases are TGTGCCAGCAGGGAAGGACCCGACTACGAGCAGTACTTC. It yields the protein CASREGPDYEQYF.

This clonotype was seen once. Here the CDR3 DNA reads TGTGCCACCAGCAGAGATATTGCAATAGGCGAGCAGTTCTTC. Translated: CATSRDIAIGEQFF. The rearrangement joins TRBV15 to TRBJ2-1; D is unclear. The CDR3 sequence is 14 residues long. Germline lookup yields CDR1 LNHNV and CDR2 YYDKDF (reference sequence). V lost 0 bases to trimming and J lost 10 bases, with 13 bases between them.

The chain uses TRBV12-3 or TRBV12-4 and TRBJ2-1; 12 nucleotides agree with TRBD2. V gave up 5 bases and J gave up 5 bases; unmatched junction bases: 10. The CDR3 runs 17 residues. CDR3 amino acids: CASSARLAGANHNEQFF. CDR3 nucleotide sequence: TGTGCCAGCAGTGCCCGACTAGCGGGAGCAAACCACAATGAGCAGTTCTTC.

The chain carries TRBV12-3 or TRBV12-4 and TRBJ2-1, with a possible D match to TRBD2 (5 bases). This CDR3 region has 16 residues. V was pared by 7 bases and J by 8 bases, with 24 bases between. The DNA of the CDR3 is TGTGCCAGCAACGCCCGGGATAAACCTTACACCGATGAGCAGTTCTTC. Translating it yields CASNARDKPYTDEQFF.

The chain carries TRBV28 and TRBJ2-7, with TRBD1 matching over 9 bases. Germline trimming cut 6 bases from V and 2 bases from J; bases unmatched to any gene: 2. This CDR3 spans 13 amino acids. Germline V lookup: CDR1 MDHEN, CDR2 SYDVKM. Here the CDR3 reads CASRGDRAYEQYF. The CDR3 DNA reads TGTGCCAGCAGGGGGGACAGGGCCTACGAGCAGTACTTC.

The chain recombines TRBV28 with TRBJ1-1, with 7 nucleotides matching TRBD1. Per the germline V gene, CDR1 is MDHEN and CDR2 is SYDVKM. The CDR3 spans 14 residues. V lost 6 bases and J lost 0; bases outside the gene matches: 4. CDR3 residues: CASRPGTVNTEAFF. In DNA form, the CDR3 reads TGTGCCAGCAGGCCAGGGACAGTGAACACTGAAGCTTTCTTT.

V is TRBV11-3 and J is TRBJ2-7; possibly TRBD1 or TRBD2 for D (5 bases each). Germline-derived CDR1 and CDR2 are SGHNT and YENEEA. Trimming removed 5 bases from V and 6 bases from J, with 14 bases in between. CDR3 length: 13 residues. CDR3 DNA: TGTGCCAGCAGCCCCCGGCAGGGACGCGAGCAGTACTTC. Translated, it gives CASSPRQGREQYF.

This clonotype was picked up many times. V is TRBV12-3 or TRBV12-4 and J is TRBJ2-6; D is ambiguous. The CDR3 extends over 15 amino acids. The V gene lost 2 bases and the J gene lost 4 bases, with 9 bases spanning the gap. The chain's CDR3 is CASSLSPGGANVLTF. CDR3 coding DNA: TGTGCCAGCAGTTTAAGCCCAGGCGGGGCCAACGTCCTGACTTTC.

The chain employs TRBV12-3 or TRBV12-4 and TRBJ2-5; 7 bases match TRBD1. This CDR3 is built from 16 residues. With V trimmed by 4 bases and J by 5 bases, 13 bases remained unmatched. The CDR3 loop is CASSSRSTGITETQYF. In DNA, the CDR3 is TGTGCCAGCAGTTCTAGGTCGACAGGGATCACGGAGACCCAGTACTTC.

V gene TRBV18 combines with J gene TRBJ2-5; no firm D call. Per the germline V gene, CDR1 is KGHSH and CDR2 is LQKENI. The CDR3 runs 13 residues. V was pared by 1 base and J by 4 bases, with 7 bases between. This chain's CDR3 is CASSPQESETQYF. CDR3 nucleotides: TGTGCCAGCTCACCACAGGAGTCAGAGACCCAGTACTTC.